A single sample is the source of the 32 T cell receptor beta chains below, sequenced in a study of naive and memory T cell subsets (TCRdb year 2017). Receptors were amplified or captured by UMI-ligation and nested PCR. For sequencing, an Illumina MiSeq was employed. To cover both TRBC1 and TRBC2, the beta constant-region primer consisted of an equimolar mix of two oligonucleotides. Four rounds of PCR were used to amplify ligated cDNA, with nested alpha and beta constant-region primers being used together with the SP2 primer. The raw public reads went through TCRdb reprocessing: fastp at Q25, MiXCR clone calling, in-frame beta chains kept. Rows with a matching CDR3 protein are joined into one entry that keeps the most common DNA and genes. In this sample the table shows 9,500 to 10,000 distinct CDR3 sequences, 4.5% to 6% of which occur a single time. The ten largest account for around 54% of the sample.

Sequencing was performed on CD4+ TEMRA cells from blood. Per the publication, the cell subset or site label means: effector memory re-expressing CD45RA, CD45RA+ CD27-. The receptor source for this set is a human donor in good health.

V and J are TRBV3-1 and TRBJ2-3, with 7 bases matching TRBD2. This CDR3 comprises 16 residues. The V segment lost 0 bases and the J segment 3 bases; nucleotides outside the gene matches: 6. Germline values: CDR1 LGHDT, CDR2 YNNKEL (reference sequence). CDR3 DNA sequence: TGTGCCAGCAGCCAAGACGGGCGGGGGAGGACAGATACGCAGTATTTT. This codes for CASSQDGRGRTDTQYF.

This clonotype was found a few times. The chain links TRBV28 to TRBJ1-2; no clear D. In germline, CDR1 is MDHEN, CDR2 SYDVKM. The CDR3 spans 15 residues. With 3 bases removed from V and 4 bases from J, the gap between germline ends came to 15 bases. The CDR3 loop is CASSFSGEEGYGYTF. The CDR3 region has the DNA TGTGCCAGCAGTTTCAGCGGGGAAGAGGGCTATGGCTACACCTTC.

This rearrangement joins TRBV12-3 or TRBV12-4 to TRBJ1-1; 9 bases map to TRBD1. The CDR3 spans 16 residues. V shed 4 bases, J shed 3 bases, and the junction held 9 bases outside the gene matches. The CDR3 DNA reads TGTGCCAGCAGTTCCCAACCCCGGGACAGGGACACTGAAGCTTTCTTT. Translation gives CASSSQPRDRDTEAFF.

This clonotype was counted ten times or more. The V call is TRBV7-9, the J call TRBJ2-3; D possibly corresponds to TRBD1 (6 bases). Germline lookup yields CDR1 SEHNR and CDR2 FQNEAQ (reference sequence). The CDR3 consists of 14 residues. Trimming removed 2 bases at V and 6 bases at J, with 12 bases between. CDR3 loop: CASSLLGAGDTQYF. DNA of the CDR3: TGTGCCAGCAGCTTATTGGGGGCCGGTGATACGCAGTATTTT. The entire variable domain, with the rest obtained from reference TRBV7-9 and TRBJ2-3, is as follows: DTGVSQNPRHKITKRGQNVTFRCDPISEHNRLYWYRQTLGQGPEFLTYFQNEAQLEKSRLLSDRFSAERPKGSFSTLEIQRTEQGDSAMYLCASSLLGAGDTQYFGPGTRLTVL.

Many counts were recorded for this clonotype. The chain recombines TRBV9 with TRBJ2-5; possible D gene TRBD1, 5 bases. The V end was cut by 2 bases, the J end by 5 bases, with 13 bases between. Germline V CDR1 and CDR2: SGDLS, YYNGEE. CDR3 length equals 14 residues. The CDR3 reads CASSVSGHEETQYF. DNA for the CDR3: TGTGCCAGCAGCGTCTCCGGACACGAGGAGACCCAGTACTTC.

Many counts were recorded for this clonotype. The chain combines TRBV7-9 with TRBJ1-1; tentative D call: TRBD1 (5 bases). V was cut by 6 bases and J by 11 bases, with 10 bases left in between. The CDR3 loop spans 10 amino acids. CDR1 is SEHNR, CDR2 FQNEAQ, per germline (reference sequence). The CDR3 region has the DNA TGTGCCAGCAGTGGGGGGGAGGCTTTCTTT. Translated, it gives CASSGGEAFF.

This clonotype was recorded at least ten times. This chain links TRBV20-1 with TRBJ1-2; 8 positions agree with TRBD1. V was clipped by 3 bases and J by 8 bases; unmatched bases: 11. In germline, CDR1 is DFQATT, CDR2 SNEGSKA (reference sequence). The CDR3 covers 14 residues. The CDR3 loop is CSARKLTGEVGYTF. CDR3 sequence (DNA): TGCAGTGCTAGGAAATTGACAGGGGAGGTGGGCTACACCTTC.

As DNA, the CDR3 is TGTGCCAGCAGTTACGGAGGGTATAGCAATCAGCCCCAGCATTTT. It is translated as CASSYGGYSNQPQHF. V is TRBV6-2 or TRBV6-3 and J is TRBJ1-5; D gene uncertain. V dropped 2 bases and J dropped 0 bases, with 8 bases sitting between them. Germline-derived CDR1 and CDR2 are MNHEY and SVGEGT. This CDR3 is built from 15 residues.

In this sample, this clonotype turned up many times. The chain carries TRBV18 and TRBJ2-7, with D perhaps matching TRBD2 (6 bases). Germline V gene lookup returns CDR1 KGHSH and CDR2 LQKENI. V lost 6 bases and J lost 0, with 15 bases in between. The CDR3 runs 15 residues. The CDR3 region is CASSQEGTTSYEQYF. The CDR3, as DNA: TGTGCCAGCTCGCAGGAGGGGACCACCTCCTACGAGCAGTACTTC.

This clonotype was seen only a few times. The V call is TRBV12-3 or TRBV12-4, the J call TRBJ2-7, with D possibly being TRBD1 (5 bases). Trimming shortened V by 8 bases and J by 4 bases, and 9 bases separated the two germline ends. This CDR3 has 11 amino acids. The CDR3 sequence is CASSQGYEQYF. CDR3 DNA sequence: TGTGCCAGCTCTCAGGGTTACGAGCAGTACTTC.

In this sample, this clonotype turned up many times. The CDR3 DNA sequence: TGCAGTGCGCGGACTAGCGGTGGGGACTACGAGCAGTACTTC. Translation: CSARTSGGDYEQYF. J is TRBJ2-7 and V is TRBV20-1; 10 nucleotides line up with TRBD2. V gave up 6 bases and J gave up 3 bases; unmatched junction bases: 8. The CDR3 spans 14 residues. Per germline, CDR1 DFQATT and CDR2 SNEGSKA (reference sequence).

This clonotype has a count of ten or more. The chain carries TRBV2 and TRBJ2-7; unclear D gene. CDR3 size: 10 residues. Trimming took off 5 bases at V and 3 bases at J, with 2 bases between the two ends. Per germline, CDR1 SNHLY and CDR2 FYNNEI. The chain's CDR3 is CASSLYEQYF. CDR3 bases: TGTGCCAGCAGTCTCTACGAGCAGTACTTC.

This clonotype was recorded a few times. The CDR3 is CATSVPSGTTSSYNEQFF. The CDR3 bases are TGTGCCACCAGTGTTCCTTCTGGGACAACGAGCTCCTACAATGAGCAGTTCTTC. The V gene is TRBV24-1, the J gene TRBJ2-1, with D possibly being TRBD1 (6 bases). The CDR3 loop spans 18 amino acids. CDR1 and CDR2 from the germline V gene are KGHDR and SFDVKD. V shed 5 bases and J shed 0 bases, with 19 bases lying between them.

This clonotype was recorded a few times. V usage is TRBV15 and J usage is TRBJ2-1; D not resolved. The CDR3 is 15 residues long. V lost 0 bases, J lost 1 base, and 7 bases lay in between. From germline, CDR1 is LNHNV and CDR2 YYDKDF (reference sequence). Written as DNA, the CDR3 is TGTGCCACCAGCAGAGAAACGGGTTCCTACAATGAGCAGTTCTTC. It specifies CATSRETGSYNEQFF.

This clonotype was counted between two and nine times. This chain uses TRBV9 with TRBJ2-1, with 8 positions matching TRBD2. Losses at the gene ends were 0 bases for V and 5 bases for J; bases not matched to a gene: 7. Per the germline V gene, CDR1 is SGDLS and CDR2 is YYNGEE. The CDR3 is 16 amino acids. The CDR3 loop is CASSVAGGSGNNEQFF. The DNA of the CDR3 is TGTGCCAGCAGCGTAGCCGGGGGTAGCGGGAACAATGAGCAGTTCTTC.

This clonotype was counted a few times. This chain links TRBV12-3 or TRBV12-4 with TRBJ1-4, with TRBD1 identical over 11 bases. The CDR3 has 15 amino acids. The J segment lost 8 bases and the V segment lost 2 bases, leaving 4 bases of the junction unmatched. The CDR3 DNA is TGTGCCAGCAGTTTAAGGGGACAGGGGGACGAAAAACTGTTTTTT. Amino acid sequence: CASSLRGQGDEKLFF.

The chain combines TRBV20-1 with TRBJ1-6; D gene unclear. In germline, CDR1 is DFQATT, CDR2 SNEGSKA (reference sequence). The CDR3 contains 15 residues. Trimming removed 3 bases at V and 4 bases at J, with 13 bases between. DNA for the CDR3: TGCAGTGCTAGGGTAGTCGGAGATTATAATTCACCCCTCCACTTT. It translates to CSARVVGDYNSPLHF.

This clonotype was picked up many times. The chain combines TRBV11-2 with TRBJ2-5; D call uncertain. The germline CDR1 and CDR2 sequences are SGHAT and FQNNGV. This CDR3 region has 13 residues. Trimming left V 5 bases short and J 5 bases short, with 12 bases between. CDR3 amino acids: CASSSRVDETQYF. The CDR3 region has the DNA TGTGCCAGCAGCAGTAGGGTAGACGAGACCCAGTACTTC.

There are a few counts of this clonotype. The chain has TRBV20-1 and TRBJ1-1; 10 bases agree with TRBD1. CDR1 DFQATT and CDR2 SNEGSKA come from the germline V gene (reference sequence). V lost 5 bases and J lost 0; bases outside the gene matches: 3. This CDR3 contains 14 residues. This chain's CDR3 is CSAGTGAMNTEAFF. CDR3 in DNA: TGCAGTGCTGGGACAGGGGCCATGAACACTGAAGCTTTCTTT.

Ten or more counts support this clonotype. V is TRBV7-2 and J is TRBJ2-3, with 7 bases fitting TRBD2. Germline trimming cut 5 bases from V and 0 bases from J; bases unmatched to any gene: 17. This CDR3 is built from 19 residues. From germline, CDR1 is SGHTA and CDR2 FQGNSA. CDR3 region: CASSRQFVGLGASTDTQYF. The CDR3 nucleotides read TGTGCCAGCAGCCGGCAATTCGTAGGACTAGGAGCTAGCACAGATACGCAGTATTTT.

This clonotype was found a few times. The V gene is TRBV7-9, the J gene TRBJ1-1, with TRBD1 matching 8 bases. The CDR3 sequence is 13 residues long. The V gene's germline CDR1 is SEHNR and CDR2 FQNEAQ (reference sequence). V lost 5 bases to trimming and J lost 5 bases; unmatched junction nucleotides: 4. The CDR3 is CASSTDRVTEAFF. CDR3 bases: TGTGCCAGCAGCACGGACAGGGTTACTGAAGCTTTCTTT.

V and J are TRBV20-1 and TRBJ1-1, with 8 nucleotides matching TRBD1. The CDR3 has 14 residues. With V trimmed by 5 bases and J by 4 bases, 9 bases remained unmatched. The V gene's germline CDR1 is DFQATT and CDR2 SNEGSKA (reference sequence). For the CDR3, the DNA is TGCAGTGCTTTGCCGGGACAGGTGGGCACTGAAGCTTTCTTT. Encoded protein: CSALPGQVGTEAFF.

This clonotype was seen at least ten times. The chain carries TRBV7-3 and TRBJ1-1; maybe TRBD1 (6 bases). This CDR3 has 14 amino acids. V dropped 1 base and J dropped 5 bases, with 11 bases sitting between them. Germline-derived CDR1 and CDR2 are SGHTA and FQGTGA. CDR3 sequence reads: CASSLRRGGTEAFF. In DNA form, the CDR3 reads TGTGCCAGCAGCTTAAGAAGGGGGGGGACTGAAGCTTTCTTT.

Ten or more counts support this clonotype. The chain joins TRBV7-2 to TRBJ1-2; 7 nucleotides align to TRBD1. The germline V gene encodes CDR1 SGHTA and CDR2 FQGNSA. This CDR3 has 14 amino acids. J gave up 5 bases and V 1 base, and 4 bases lay outside the gene matches. CDR3 coding DNA: TGTGCCAGCAGCTTAGTGGTGACAGGGTATGGCTACACCTTC. Residues: CASSLVVTGYGYTF.

As concerns this clonotype: A much larger clone sits a single nucleotide away, making a read error possible. The chain is built from TRBV20-1 and TRBJ1-1; 7 bases agree with TRBD1. Germline V CDR1 and CDR2: DFQATT, SNEGSKA (reference sequence). CDR3 length equals 14 residues. DNA of the CDR3: TGCAGTGCTACTATCAGGGGGGCGCGTAATGAAGCTTACTTT. Amino acids: CSATIRGARNEAYF.

This clonotype has at least ten counts. The chain uses TRBV20-1 and TRBJ1-1; D remains unclear. Trimming removed 0 bases from V and 10 bases from J, with 18 bases in between. Germline CDR1 reads DFQATT; CDR2 reads SNEGSKA (reference sequence). The CDR3 covers 14 residues. The CDR3 loop is CSAREGLTQAGAFF. The CDR3 bases are TGCAGTGCTAGAGAAGGGTTGACCCAGGCTGGAGCTTTCTTT.

This clonotype was counted many times. The chain is built from TRBV13 and TRBJ2-5, with 14 bases matching TRBD2. Per the germline V gene, CDR1 is PRHDT and CDR2 is FYEKMQ (reference sequence). Losses at the gene ends were 4 bases for V and 0 bases for J; bases not matched to a gene: 13. The CDR3 has 20 residues. The CDR3 nucleotides are TGTGCCAGCAGCTCCCTCCGGGGACTAGCGGGAGTCATTAACCAAGAGACCCAGTACTTC. It codes for CASSSLRGLAGVINQETQYF.

This clonotype has at least ten counts. The chain employs TRBV6-1 and TRBJ1-5; maybe TRBD1 (5 bases). With 1 base removed from V and 3 bases from J, the gap between germline ends came to 10 bases. The CDR3 runs to 15 residues. In germline, CDR1 is MNHNS, CDR2 SASEGT. CDR3: CASSEVGGNNQPQHF. The DNA of the CDR3 is TGTGCCAGCAGTGAAGTGGGGGGGAACAATCAGCCCCAGCATTTT.

This clonotype was recorded a few times. V is TRBV18 and J is TRBJ1-4; TRBD1 aligns across 8 bases. The germline V gene encodes CDR1 KGHSH and CDR2 LQKENI. The CDR3 spans 14 residues. Trimming cost V 3 bases and J 5 bases; bases outside gene matches: 2. CDR3 amino acids: CASSPGTGNEKLFF. CDR3 bases: TGTGCCAGCTCACCTGGGACAGGAAATGAAAAACTGTTTTTT.

The CDR3 DNA sequence: TGTGCCAGTAGTATCGTCCTAGCCGCCTCCTACAATGAGCAGTTCTTC. Translating gives CASSIVLAASYNEQFF. The rearrangement joins TRBV19 to TRBJ2-1; D perhaps matches TRBD2 (5 bases). V lost 3 bases and J 0 bases, leaving 12 bases between the germline ends. Germline loops: CDR1 LNHDA, CDR2 SQIVND (reference sequence). The CDR3 covers 16 residues.

This clonotype is labeled as medium-sized (0.01 to 0.1%). The V gene is TRBV18, the J gene TRBJ1-2; D unclear. Germline V gene data show CDR1 as KGHSH and CDR2 as LQKENI. This CDR3 is 13 amino acids long. V lost 5 bases, J lost 4 bases, and 11 bases lay in between. The CDR3 region has the DNA TGTGCCAGCTCAGAGGCAGTTTCCTATGGCTACACCTTC. Its protein is CASSEAVSYGYTF.

This clonotype was detected many times. The chain links TRBV20-1 to TRBJ1-5; D may be TRBD1 (5 bases). V was clipped by 0 bases and J by 7 bases, with 16 bases between them. Per the germline V gene, CDR1 is DFQATT and CDR2 is SNEGSKA (reference sequence). The CDR3 is 15 residues long. This CDR3 reads CSARDRGRVNQPQHF. The CDR3 DNA is TGCAGTGCTAGAGATCGAGGCAGGGTGAACCAGCCCCAGCATTTT.